This section outlines one T cell receptor (beta chain) sequence together with its context. Its antigen is unknown. This sample is drawn from a study of radiation and T cells in renal cell carcinoma. V dropped 1 base and J dropped 1; count of bases not matched to a gene: 2. CDR1 and CDR2 (germline): SGHTA, FQGTGA. This CDR3 has 15 amino acids. Time point indicated: blood 4 weeks post-SBRT, at nephrectomy. Treatment given: 15 Gy SBRT to primary tumor, nephrectomy 4 weeks later. Nephrectomy followed 15 Gy stereotactic body radiation by 4 weeks. After SBRT, blood was collected at 2 and 4 weeks, plus baseline. The assay was immunoSEQ multiplex PCR, and TCRdb's table has in-frame clones only and misses some. The data show tens of thousands of clones, around four fifths seen once. Study conclusions and caveats: No pretreatment tumor biopsies were available for baseline clonotypes. Top tumor clonotypes rose in blood 2 weeks post-radiation, then contracted.

This chain connects TRBV7-3 to TRBJ2-5; 8 bases are a match to TRBD2. The receptor was derived from a man aged 50-60 years with renal cell carcinoma. The source material was blood, sampled from a patient whose treatment included radiotherapy and nephrectomy. This chain's CDR3 is CASSLSGGTQETQYF. Written as DNA, the CDR3 is TGTGCCAGCAGCTTAAGCGGGGGGACCCAAGAGACCCAGTACTTC.